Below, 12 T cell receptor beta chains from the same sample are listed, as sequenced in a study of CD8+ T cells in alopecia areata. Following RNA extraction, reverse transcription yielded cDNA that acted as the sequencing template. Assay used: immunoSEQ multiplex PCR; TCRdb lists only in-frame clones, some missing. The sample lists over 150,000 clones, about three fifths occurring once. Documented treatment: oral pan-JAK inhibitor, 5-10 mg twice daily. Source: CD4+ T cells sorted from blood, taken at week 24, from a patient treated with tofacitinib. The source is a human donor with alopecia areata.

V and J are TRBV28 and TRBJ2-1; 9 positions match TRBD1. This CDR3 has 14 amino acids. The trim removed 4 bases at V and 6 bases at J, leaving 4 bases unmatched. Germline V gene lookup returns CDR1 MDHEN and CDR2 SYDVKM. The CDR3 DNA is TGTGCCAGCAGTTGGGGACAGGGCAGCAATGAGCAGTTCTTC. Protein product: CASSWGQGSNEQFF.

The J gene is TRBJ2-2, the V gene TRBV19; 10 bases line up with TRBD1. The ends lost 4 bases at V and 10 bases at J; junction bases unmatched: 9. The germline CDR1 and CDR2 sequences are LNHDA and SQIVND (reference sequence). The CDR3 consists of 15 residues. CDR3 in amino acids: CASSTETGGLSELFF. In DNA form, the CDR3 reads TGTGCCAGTAGTACCGAGACAGGGGGCCTATCGGAGCTGTTTTTT.

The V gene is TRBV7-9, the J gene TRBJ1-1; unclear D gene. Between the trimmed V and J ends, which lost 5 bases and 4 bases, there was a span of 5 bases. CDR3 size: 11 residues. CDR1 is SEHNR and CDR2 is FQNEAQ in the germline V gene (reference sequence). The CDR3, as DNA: TGTGCCAGCAGCCAATCCACTGAAGCTTTCTTT. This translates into CASSQSTEAFF.

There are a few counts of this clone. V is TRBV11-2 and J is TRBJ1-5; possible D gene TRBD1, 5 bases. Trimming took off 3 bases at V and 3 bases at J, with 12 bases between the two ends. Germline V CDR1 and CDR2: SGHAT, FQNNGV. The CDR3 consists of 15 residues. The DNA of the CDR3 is TGTGCCAGCAGCTTGCGGGGGGGTACCAATCAGCCCCAGCATTTT. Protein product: CASSLRGGTNQPQHF.

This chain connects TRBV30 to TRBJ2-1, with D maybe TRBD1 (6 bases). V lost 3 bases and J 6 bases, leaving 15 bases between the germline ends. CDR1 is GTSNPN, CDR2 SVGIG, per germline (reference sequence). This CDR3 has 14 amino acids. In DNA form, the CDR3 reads TGTGCCTGGAGCATGGGGGCCAGGGGCAATGAGCAGTTCTTC. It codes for CAWSMGARGNEQFF.

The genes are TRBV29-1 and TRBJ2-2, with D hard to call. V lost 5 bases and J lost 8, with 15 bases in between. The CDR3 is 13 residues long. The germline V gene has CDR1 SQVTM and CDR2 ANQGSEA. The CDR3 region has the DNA TGCAGCGTTCGGACCTCAGAGGTGGGGGAGCTGTTTTTT. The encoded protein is CSVRTSEVGELFF.

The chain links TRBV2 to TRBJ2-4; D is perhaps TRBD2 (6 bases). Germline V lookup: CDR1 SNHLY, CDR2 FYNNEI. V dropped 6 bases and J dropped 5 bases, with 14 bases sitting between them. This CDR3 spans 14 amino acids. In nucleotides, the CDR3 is TGTGCCAGCAGAAGGGGACTCGAGCAAAACATTCAGTACTTC. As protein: CASRRGLEQNIQYF.

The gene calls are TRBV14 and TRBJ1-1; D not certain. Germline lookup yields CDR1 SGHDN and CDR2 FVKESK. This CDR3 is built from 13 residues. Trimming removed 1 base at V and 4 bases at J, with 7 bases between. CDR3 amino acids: CASSQVRATEAFF. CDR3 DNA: TGTGCCAGCAGCCAAGTGCGGGCCACTGAAGCTTTCTTT.

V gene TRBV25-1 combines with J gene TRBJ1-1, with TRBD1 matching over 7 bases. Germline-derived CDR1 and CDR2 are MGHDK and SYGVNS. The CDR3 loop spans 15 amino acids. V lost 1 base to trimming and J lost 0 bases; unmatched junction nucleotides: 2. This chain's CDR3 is CASSESTGMNTEAFF. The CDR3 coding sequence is TGTGCCAGCAGTGAATCGACAGGGATGAACACTGAAGCTTTCTTT.

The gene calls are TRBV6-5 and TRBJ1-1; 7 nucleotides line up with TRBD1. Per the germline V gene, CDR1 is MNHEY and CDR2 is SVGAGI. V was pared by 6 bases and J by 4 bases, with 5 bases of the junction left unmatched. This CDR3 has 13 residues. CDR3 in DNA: TGTGCCAGCAGGAGACAGGGACGCACTGAAGCTTTCTTT. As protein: CASRRQGRTEAFF.

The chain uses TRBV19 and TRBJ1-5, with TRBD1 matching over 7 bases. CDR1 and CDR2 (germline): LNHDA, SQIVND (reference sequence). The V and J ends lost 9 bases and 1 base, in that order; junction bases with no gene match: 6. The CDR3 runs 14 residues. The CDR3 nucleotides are TGTGCCAGCGTACCGGGACAGAGCAATCAGCCCCAGCATTTT. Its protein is CASVPGQSNQPQHF.

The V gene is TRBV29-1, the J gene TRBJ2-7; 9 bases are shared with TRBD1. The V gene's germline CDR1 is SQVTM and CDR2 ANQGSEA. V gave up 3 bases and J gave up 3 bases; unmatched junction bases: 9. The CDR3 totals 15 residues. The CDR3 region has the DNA TGCAGCGTTGAGGAAATGACAGGGGGTCTCTACGAGCAGTACTTC. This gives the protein CSVEEMTGGLYEQYF.